This T cell receptor beta chain was profiled in a study of blood T cell repertoires in COVID-19. The overall study: Spain, Italy and the United States supplied samples that represented acute and convalescent COVID-19. Sources were T cells, B-cell-depleted T cells, or PBMCs; the material itself was cDNA or gDNA.

The authors' processing: The authors estimated nucleated cell counts from reference gene primer amplification. Measured with immunoSEQ multiplex PCR; TCRdb has only the in-frame clones, and not every one. That table supplies the V and J calls and clone size; D and trimming were determined from the DNA. The sample consists of 110,000 to 150,000 clones, approximately 80% of them appearing once. V was shortened by 4 bases and J by 4 bases, with 4 bases between the two germline ends. Germline V gene sequence: CDR1 MDHEN, CDR2 SYDVKM. The CDR3 is made up of 12 amino acids. J is TRBJ2-2 and V is TRBV28; D not resolved. The specimen was peripheral blood. The receptor was derived from a human donor in a cohort sampled during active COVID-19. In DNA form, the CDR3 reads TGTGCCAGCAGTTCCTTCACCGGGGAGCTGTTTTTT. As protein: CASSSFTGELFF.